Presented here are 26 T cell receptor beta chains from one specimen sequenced in a study of a mutant IDH1 vaccine in newly diagnosed glioma. Sequenced by immunoSEQ multiplex PCR; TCRdb stores in-frame clones only, minus some. The sample yields just under 95,000 clones, 80% to 90% seen once. Time point denoted: baseline, week 1 (first vaccination visit). The sample's treatment: pre-vaccination baseline after standard-of-care therapy. The sequenced sample was PBMCs, obtained from a glioma patient treated with radiotherapy, temozolomide or both. The receptors were sampled from a woman between 45 and 65 years old with glioma.

The J gene is TRBJ1-5, the V gene TRBV6-1, with D perhaps matching TRBD1 (5 bases). This CDR3 contains 16 residues. From germline, CDR1 is MNHNS and CDR2 SASEGT. The ends were cut back, 1 base at V and 1 base at J, with 11 bases in the middle. The DNA of the CDR3 is TGTGCCAGCAGTGAAGGTTCCGGGGGAAGCAATCAGCCCCAGCATTTT. This translates into CASSEGSGGSNQPQHF.

The V and J genes are TRBV2 and TRBJ2-2; TRBD1 is a possible D gene (5 bases). Trimming removed 6 bases at V and 6 bases at J, with 8 bases between. CDR1 and CDR2 (germline): SNHLY, FYNNEI. This CDR3 spans 12 amino acids. Here the CDR3 DNA reads TGTGCCAGCAGGGGGCCCGCCGGGGAGCTGTTTTTT. Translating it yields CASRGPAGELFF.

This chain uses TRBV2 with TRBJ1-6; D not certain. CDR3 length equals 16 residues. From germline, CDR1 is SNHLY and CDR2 FYNNEI. The V and J ends lost 6 bases and 0 bases respectively, with 12 bases between them. The CDR3 sequence: CASRFQESSYNSPLHF. CDR3 in DNA: TGTGCCAGCAGGTTTCAGGAGAGCTCCTATAATTCACCCCTCCACTTT.

The chain couples TRBV9 to TRBJ1-2; D gene unclear. The CDR3 spans 13 residues. CDR1 and CDR2 (germline): SGDLS, YYNGEE. Trimming took off 3 bases at V and 8 bases at J, with 14 bases between the two ends. The DNA for the CDR3 is TGTGCCAGCAGCGCAGCCTGGGGTGAAGGCTACACCTTC. The encoded protein is CASSAAWGEGYTF. Complete variable domain (other parts from reference TRBV9 and TRBJ1-2): DSGVTQTPKHLITATGQRVTLRCSPRSGDLSVYWYQQSLDQGLQFLIQYYNGEERAKGNILERFSAQQFPDLHSELNLSSLELGDSALYFCASSAAWGEGYTFGSGTRLTVV.

The chain links TRBV19 to TRBJ1-2, with D tentatively TRBD1 (5 bases). The germline V gene has CDR1 LNHDA and CDR2 SQIVND (reference sequence). Trimming took 6 bases from V and 6 from J, leaving 14 bases between them. The CDR3 is 13 residues long. CDR3 sequence reads: CASSLSGNHGYTF. In DNA form, the CDR3 reads TGTGCCAGTAGCCTATCAGGGAACCATGGCTACACCTTC.

The V and J genes are TRBV29-1 and TRBJ1-5; D perhaps matches TRBD1 (6 bases). This CDR3 is 16 amino acids long. Trimming cost V 4 bases and J 3 bases, with 19 bases left between them. Germline CDR1 and CDR2: SQVTM and ANQGSEA. CDR3 sequence reads: CSVGTYRAGANQPQHF. The CDR3 DNA reads TGCAGCGTTGGGACTTACAGGGCTGGGGCCAATCAGCCCCAGCATTTT.

About this clone itself: The same CDR3 is also encoded by other DNA sequences in this sample. This sequence joins TRBV9 and TRBJ2-2; no clear D. V lost 2 bases to trimming and J lost 2 bases, with 4 bases between them. CDR3 size: 13 residues. In germline, CDR1 is SGDLS, CDR2 YYNGEE. The CDR3 nucleotides are TGTGCCAGCAGCGTCGGAAACACCGGGGAGCTGTTTTTT. Protein sequence: CASSVGNTGELFF.

The chain couples TRBV28 to TRBJ2-7; D is unresolved. The germline gives CDR1 MDHEN, CDR2 SYDVKM. The CDR3 is made up of 14 amino acids. Trimming removed 8 bases from V and 7 bases from J, with 21 bases in between. The CDR3 DNA reads as TGTGCCAGCCGAGGAGACGTTTCTCAAGGGGAGCAGTACTTC. Its protein product is CASRGDVSQGEQYF.

The chain joins TRBV9 to TRBJ1-6, with TRBD1 identical over 7 bases. The CDR3 has 16 residues. The V and J ends lost 6 bases and 0 bases, in that order; junction bases with no gene match: 6. Looked up from germline, CDR1 is SGDLS and CDR2 is YYNGEE. The CDR3 DNA is TGTGCCAGCAACAAACAGGGGAGCTCCTATAATTCACCCCTCCACTTT. Translated, it gives CASNKQGSSYNSPLHF.

CDR3 sequence: CAGATGGTEAFF. The CDR3 nucleotides read TGTGCCGGGGCAACAGGGGGCACTGAAGCTTTCTTT. The chain has TRBV6-1 and TRBJ1-1, with 8 positions matching TRBD1. J was trimmed by 4 bases and V by 11 bases; bases with no gene match: 6. There are 12 residues in the CDR3. The germline V gene has CDR1 MNHNS and CDR2 SASEGT.

The chain carries TRBV19 and TRBJ2-7; D possibly uses TRBD1 or TRBD2 (5 bases each). Trimming took off 8 bases at V and 2 bases at J, with 16 bases between the two ends. Germline CDR1 LNHDA, CDR2 SQIVND (reference sequence). This CDR3 region has 14 residues. CDR3 sequence reads: CASSIRDGPYEQYF. The CDR3 region has the DNA TGTGCCAGTTCTATCCGGGACGGCCCCTACGAGCAGTACTTC.

The rearrangement links TRBV9 to TRBJ2-3, with 11 bases that match TRBD1. The CDR3 covers 18 residues. CDR1 and CDR2 (germline): SGDLS, YYNGEE. The J segment lost 1 base and the V segment lost 3 bases, leaving 10 bases of the junction unmatched. CDR3 sequence: CASSATGTGGLRTDTQYF. Here the CDR3 DNA reads TGTGCCAGCAGCGCCACTGGGACAGGGGGACTCCGCACAGATACGCAGTATTTT.

This chain uses TRBV15 with TRBJ2-3, with 8 nucleotides matching TRBD1. Germline-derived CDR1 and CDR2 are LNHNV and YYDKDF (reference sequence). The CDR3 has 16 residues. Unmatched junction bases numbered 8, after V lost 0 bases and J lost 6 bases. The CDR3 sequence: CATSRDRRGRTDTQYF. CDR3 coding DNA: TGTGCCACCAGCAGAGATCGCAGGGGGCGAACGGATACGCAGTATTTT.

The genes are TRBV9 and TRBJ2-2; TRBD2 aligns across 13 bases. V trimming: 4 bases; J trimming: 6 bases; junction bases outside the gene matches: 3. The CDR3 extends over 15 amino acids. Germline V gene lookup returns CDR1 SGDLS and CDR2 YYNGEE. The CDR3 loop reads CASSQLAGGPGELFF. Here the CDR3 DNA reads TGTGCCAGCAGCCAACTAGCGGGGGGGCCCGGGGAGCTGTTTTTT.

The chain joins TRBV10-1 to TRBJ2-3; maybe TRBD1 (6 bases). This CDR3 has 14 amino acids. In germline, CDR1 is WNHNN, CDR2 SYGVQD (reference sequence). V was trimmed by 6 bases and J by 4 bases, leaving 14 bases between them. DNA for the CDR3: TGCGCCAGCAGGCCAGGGGCGGACCCAGATACGCAGTATTTT. This sequence encodes CASRPGADPDTQYF.

This chain joins TRBV5-1 and TRBJ2-7; 9 bases map to TRBD1. J gave up 7 bases and V 4 bases, and 9 bases lay outside the gene matches. Germline V gene lookup returns CDR1 SGHRS and CDR2 YFSETQ. This CDR3 comprises 14 residues. CDR3 region: CASSPAQGAREQYF. DNA for the CDR3: TGCGCCAGCAGCCCCGCACAGGGGGCCCGGGAGCAGTACTTC.

The chain uses TRBV29-1 and TRBJ1-1, with a possible D match to TRBD1 (5 bases). CDR3 length: 14 amino acids. V was cut by 7 bases and J by 4 bases, with 19 bases left in between. CDR1 and CDR2 (germline): SQVTM, ANQGSEA. The CDR3 DNA reads TGCAGCGCCCGCCAAGCAGGGAGGCGCACTGAAGCTTTCTTT. Translating gives CSARQAGRRTEAFF. The full variable domain, its missing parts supplied by reference TRBV29-1 and TRBJ1-1, is SAVISQKPSRDICQRGTSLTIQCQVDSQVTMMFWYRQQPGQSLTLIATANQGSEATYESGFVIDKFPISRPNLTFSTLTVSNMSPEDSSIYLCSARQAGRRTEAFFGQGTRLTVV.

The chain combines TRBV4-1 with TRBJ2-5; 9 bases map to TRBD2. Germline CDR1 MGHRA, CDR2 YSYEKL. This CDR3 comprises 16 residues. V trimming: 2 bases; J trimming: 2 bases; junction bases outside the gene matches: 6. In DNA form, the CDR3 reads TGCGCCAGCAGCCAACAAGCGGGGGGTTGGCAAGAGACCCAGTACTTC. This sequence encodes CASSQQAGGWQETQYF.

The J gene is TRBJ2-1, the V gene TRBV4-2; 8 bases are shared with TRBD1. Per germline, CDR1 LGHNA and CDR2 YNFKEQ. J gave up 10 bases and V 3 bases, and 8 bases lay outside the gene matches. This CDR3 has 14 residues. CDR3 amino acids: CASSHVDRAGEQFF. The CDR3 nucleotides are TGTGCCAGCAGCCATGTGGACAGGGCGGGAGAGCAGTTCTTC.

The genes are TRBV2 and TRBJ2-5; maybe TRBD1 (6 bases). The CDR3 runs to 15 residues. Germline CDR1 and CDR2: SNHLY and FYNNEI. The V and J ends lost 5 bases and 3 bases respectively, with 16 bases between them. DNA of the CDR3: TGTGCCAGCAGTCCCCGGGACACGGATAAAGAGACCCAGTACTTC. As protein: CASSPRDTDKETQYF.

The V gene is TRBV6-6, the J gene TRBJ2-1; no firm D call. The germline V gene has CDR1 MNHNY and CDR2 SVGAGI (reference sequence). V was cut by 0 bases and J by 6 bases, with 6 bases left in between. CDR3 length equals 13 residues. CDR3 sequence: CASSYSPANEQFF. The CDR3 coding sequence is TGTGCCAGCAGTTACTCGCCGGCCAATGAGCAGTTCTTC.

This clone was counted once. The chain uses TRBV5-1 and TRBJ2-5; D is ambiguous. This CDR3 is 15 amino acids long. The germline gives CDR1 SGHRS, CDR2 YFSETQ. The V end lost 0 bases, the J end lost 1 base, and 10 bases lay between the germline ends. CDR3 loop: CASSLGQVSQETQYF. As DNA, the CDR3 is TGCGCCAGCAGCTTGGGGCAGGTGAGCCAAGAGACCCAGTACTTC.

The chain carries TRBV14 and TRBJ2-7; tentatively, D is TRBD1 (5 bases). This CDR3 is 13 amino acids long. The V end lost 4 bases, the J end lost 3 bases, and 10 bases lay between the germline ends. Germline loops: CDR1 SGHDN, CDR2 FVKESK. The CDR3 DNA follows: TGTGCCAGCAGCCCAGGGCTCTTCTACGAGCAGTACTTC. Translation: CASSPGLFYEQYF.

The chain carries TRBV5-1 and TRBJ1-3, with a weak D call TRBD1 (5 bases). This CDR3 is 16 amino acids long. V lost 5 bases to trimming and J lost 0 bases, with 15 bases between them. Germline CDR1 reads SGHRS; CDR2 reads YFSETQ. The chain's CDR3 is CASSRSPGFSGNTIYF. In DNA form, the CDR3 reads TGCGCCAGCAGTCGGAGCCCAGGGTTCTCTGGAAACACCATATATTTT.

This sequence joins TRBV7-2 and TRBJ1-5; D is possibly TRBD1 (5 bases). The CDR3 has 16 residues. Germline V gene lookup returns CDR1 SGHTA and CDR2 FQGNSA. Trimming pared 1 base from V and 4 bases from J, leaving 14 bases between. The CDR3 DNA is TGTGCCAGCAGCTTAGGTCTCAGGGCGACGAATCAGCCCCAGCATTTT. Its translation is CASSLGLRATNQPQHF.

The CDR3 protein is CASRVLDTQYF. The CDR3 DNA reads as TGTGCCAGCCGGGTTTTAGATACGCAGTATTTT. The rearrangement links TRBV6-1 to TRBJ2-3; D remains unclear. Germline values: CDR1 MNHNS, CDR2 SASEGT. The V gene lost 8 bases and the J gene lost 5 bases, with 8 bases spanning the gap. The CDR3 is 11 amino acids.